The sequence of this T cell receptor beta chain was determined in a study of blood T cell repertoires in COVID-19. About the study: Nucleic acid was either cDNA or gDNA, and it came from T cells, B-cell-depleted T cells, or PBMCs.

Using immunoSEQ multiplex PCR, the repertoire was profiled, and TCRdb retains in-frame clones only, with some absent. The sample holds about 480,000 clones, roughly 91% seen once. Trimming cost V 5 bases and J 0 bases; bases outside gene matches: 8. This CDR3 has 17 residues. Per the germline V gene, CDR1 is LNHDA and CDR2 is SQIVND (reference sequence). The sequence was obtained from a woman in her twenties or thirties with acute or convalescent COVID-19. The rearrangement uses TRBV19 and TRBJ2-3, with TRBD2 matching over 10 bases. The sample was peripheral blood. The CDR3, as DNA: TGTGCCAGTAGTCCCCGGGGACTAGCGAAGAGCACAGATACGCAGTATTTT. Translating gives CASSPRGLAKSTDTQYF.